The rows below give T cell receptor beta chains drawn from one sample of a study of T cell repertoires in cytomegalovirus infection. In TCRdb, the reads were re-called with MiXCR into one record per CDR3 protein. The sample shows about 570,000 distinct CDR3 sequences, 40% of them seen only once. These receptors are not linked to any known antigen. The sample in question was cultured PBMCs, obtained from culture after CMV antigen stimulation. The origin of the receptors is a human donor in good health (CMV status not recorded). Some clones in this sample may be carry-over from other donors' samples. The CDR3 runs from the conserved cysteine through the conserved F or W. D genes are given only for firm matches. Size is stated for part of the rows, as once, few or many counts, or as a class when the clone is expanded.

D gene: NA
J gene: TRBJ2-5
clone size: NA
V gene: TRBV20-1
CDR3 DNA: TGCAGTGCTGCCCGCGGGACCCCAGAGACCCAGTACTTC
CDR3 protein: CSAARGTPETQYF

D gene: TRBD1
J gene: TRBJ1-2
clone size: NA
V gene: TRBV4-3
CDR3 DNA: TGCGCCAGCAGCCCGGGTCGGGACAGAACTAACTATGGCTACACCTTC
CDR3 protein: CASSPGRDRTNYGYTF

D gene: NA
J gene: TRBJ2-2
clone size: NA
V gene: TRBV19
CDR3 DNA: TGTGCCAGTAGTATTCGAGCCCCCGGGACGGCGAACACCGGGGAGCTGTTTTTT
CDR3 protein: CASSIRAPGTANTGELFF

D gene: TRBD2
J gene: TRBJ2-3
clone size: NA
V gene: TRBV20-1
CDR3 DNA: TGCAGTGCAGCAACCGGGACTAGCGTCACAGATACGCAGTATTTT
CDR3 protein: CSAATGTSVTDTQYF

D gene: NA
J gene: TRBJ2-6
clone size: NA
V gene: TRBV20-1
CDR3 DNA: TGCAGTGCTAGAGATGCCCGGGGGTGGGGGGCCAACGTCCTGACTTTC
CDR3 protein: CSARDARGWGANVLTF

D gene: NA
J gene: TRBJ1-1
clone size: NA
V gene: TRBV27
CDR3 DNA: TGTGCCAGCAGTTTATATGGTACCACTGAAGCTTTCTTT
CDR3 protein: CASSLYGTTEAFF

D gene: NA
J gene: TRBJ1-2
clone size: NA
V gene: TRBV6-6
CDR3 DNA: TGTGCCAGCATCATACCGCGGGCCATCCTACGCAGGCCCTATGGCTACACCTTC
CDR3 protein: CASIIPRAILRRPYGYTF

D gene: NA
J gene: TRBJ2-7
clone size: few
V gene: TRBV6-2/TRBV6-3
CDR3 DNA: TGTGCCAGCAGTAAGACAGTTCCACCCTACGAGCAGTACTTC
CDR3 protein: CASSKTVPPYEQYF

D gene: TRBD2
J gene: TRBJ2-7
clone size: NA
V gene: TRBV7-6
CDR3 DNA: TGTGCCAGCAGCACAAGACTAGCGGGACCATCAAGCTACGAGCAGTACTTC
CDR3 protein: CASSTRLAGPSSYEQYF

D gene: NA
J gene: TRBJ1-1
clone size: NA
V gene: TRBV6-5
CDR3 DNA: TGTGCCAGCAGTTACTCGAGAGGGCTTGAAGCTTTCTTT
CDR3 protein: CASSYSRGLEAFF

D gene: TRBD2
J gene: TRBJ2-2
clone size: NA
V gene: TRBV7-3
CDR3 DNA: TGTGCCAGCAGCCCCGGGACTAGCGGACCGAACACCGGGGAGCTGTTTTTT
CDR3 protein: CASSPGTSGPNTGELFF

D gene: NA
J gene: TRBJ1-2
clone size: few
V gene: TRBV12-3/TRBV12-4
CDR3 DNA: TGTGCCACCACCGAAGGCAGCCCACACTCTGGCTACACCTTC
CDR3 protein: CATTEGSPHSGYTF

D gene: NA
J gene: TRBJ1-6
clone size: NA
V gene: TRBV3-1
CDR3 DNA: TGTGCCAGCAGCCTGTACTTTTGGGGCGTTTCGGATAATTCACCCCTCCACTTT
CDR3 protein: CASSLYFWGVSDNSPLHF

D gene: TRBD1
J gene: TRBJ1-1
clone size: NA
V gene: TRBV7-8
CDR3 DNA: TGTGCCAGCAGCCGCCGGGACAGGGCCCCTTTCTTT
CDR3 protein: CASSRRDRAPFF

D gene: NA
J gene: TRBJ2-3
clone size: NA
V gene: TRBV6-5
CDR3 DNA: TGTGCCAGCAGTTACTCCCCCACCACTAGCACAGATACGCAGTATTTT
CDR3 protein: CASSYSPTTSTDTQYF

D gene: TRBD2
J gene: TRBJ2-1
clone size: NA
V gene: TRBV11-1
CDR3 DNA: TGTGCCAGCAGCCCGCTGGCCGGCAGGGCGAAGGCTAGCGGGGGCCCGAGCTCCTACAATGAGCAGTTCTTC
CDR3 protein: CASSPLAGRAKASGGPSSYNEQFF

D gene: TRBD1
J gene: TRBJ2-5
clone size: NA
V gene: TRBV6-2/TRBV6-3
CDR3 DNA: TGTGCCAGCAGTCTCCCGGACAGGGGTCAAGAGACCCAGTACTTC
CDR3 protein: CASSLPDRGQETQYF

D gene: NA
J gene: TRBJ2-7
clone size: few
V gene: TRBV7-2
CDR3 DNA: TGTGCCAGCAGCCGGAGGACGGATAGCTCCTACGAGCAGTACTTC
CDR3 protein: CASSRRTDSSYEQYF

D gene: TRBD1
J gene: TRBJ2-3
clone size: few
V gene: TRBV10-3
CDR3 DNA: TGTGCCATCAGTTTGGGACAGGGGGTGTCGGATACGCAGTATTTT
CDR3 protein: CAISLGQGVSDTQYF

D gene: NA
J gene: TRBJ2-2
clone size: NA
V gene: TRBV20-1
CDR3 DNA: TGCAGTGCTGGGAGCCTGGGCGGGGAGCTGTTTTTT
CDR3 protein: CSAGSLGGELFF

D gene: TRBD2
J gene: TRBJ2-1
clone size: few
V gene: TRBV28
CDR3 DNA: TGTGCCAGCAGATCTCTAGCGGGGGGGCGGGGGGAGCAGTTCTTC
CDR3 protein: CASRSLAGGRGEQFF

D gene: TRBD1
J gene: TRBJ1-3
clone size: few
V gene: TRBV15
CDR3 DNA: TGTGCCACCAGCTCACCACCCGGGACAGGGGTGGACACCATATATTTT
CDR3 protein: CATSSPPGTGVDTIYF

D gene: NA
J gene: TRBJ1-1
clone size: few
V gene: TRBV7-6
CDR3 DNA: TGTGCCAGCAGCTTAGTTCTGCACACTTATGGCGGTGCAAACACTGAAGCTTTCTTT
CDR3 protein: CASSLVLHTYGGANTEAFF

D gene: NA
J gene: TRBJ2-1
clone size: NA
V gene: TRBV6-5
CDR3 DNA: TGTGCCAGCAGTTACTTCCCAGGGAGTAGCTCCTACAATGAGCAGTTCTTC
CDR3 protein: CASSYFPGSSSYNEQFF

D gene: NA
J gene: TRBJ2-1
clone size: few
V gene: TRBV12-3/TRBV12-4
CDR3 DNA: TGTGCCAGCTCTGCGGGGTATGAGCAGTTCTTC
CDR3 protein: CASSAGYEQFF

D gene: NA
J gene: TRBJ2-7
clone size: many
V gene: TRBV7-2
CDR3 DNA: TGTGCCAGCAGCTTCGCCTACGAGCAGTACTTC
CDR3 protein: CASSFAYEQYF

D gene: TRBD2
J gene: TRBJ2-7
clone size: NA
V gene: TRBV9
CDR3 DNA: TGTGCCAGCAGCGTAGGCGGGAGTGGGTTCGAGCAGTACTTC
CDR3 protein: CASSVGGSGFEQYF

D gene: TRBD1
J gene: TRBJ1-5
clone size: few
V gene: TRBV2
CDR3 DNA: TGTGCCAGCAGTGCGACAGGGTCGGATCAGCCCCAGCATTTT
CDR3 protein: CASSATGSDQPQHF

D gene: NA
J gene: TRBJ1-1
clone size: NA
V gene: TRBV2
CDR3 DNA: TGTGCCAGCAGTGAAGAGGCGACGGGATGGTCTTTCTTT
CDR3 protein: CASSEEATGWSFF

D gene: TRBD1
J gene: TRBJ1-6
clone size: NA
V gene: TRBV19
CDR3 DNA: TGTGCCAGTAGGTCACAGGGGTATAATTCACCCCTCCACTTT
CDR3 protein: CASRSQGYNSPLHF

D gene: NA
J gene: TRBJ2-5
clone size: few
V gene: TRBV7-2
CDR3 DNA: TGTGCCAGCAGCTTAAGGCGTCACGCTGAGACCCAGTACTTC
CDR3 protein: CASSLRRHAETQYF

D gene: NA
J gene: TRBJ2-1
clone size: few
V gene: TRBV6-1
CDR3 DNA: TGTGCCAGCAGTGAATCCTTCAATGAGCAGTTCTTC
CDR3 protein: CASSESFNEQFF

D gene: TRBD2
J gene: TRBJ2-7
clone size: few
V gene: TRBV7-8
CDR3 DNA: TGTGCCAGCAGCTTAATACCAGCGGGAGTCGAGCAGTACTTC
CDR3 protein: CASSLIPAGVEQYF

D gene: NA
J gene: TRBJ1-1
clone size: NA
V gene: TRBV28
CDR3 DNA: TGTGCCATCACGCCGGTTTTTAGAACTGAAGCTTTCTTT
CDR3 protein: CAITPVFRTEAFF

D gene: NA
J gene: TRBJ2-2
clone size: few
V gene: TRBV7-6
CDR3 DNA: TGTGCCAGCAGCTTAGCGATGGGACTCCCCGGCGGGGAGCTGTTTTTT
CDR3 protein: CASSLAMGLPGGELFF

D gene: NA
J gene: TRBJ2-7
clone size: NA
V gene: TRBV19
CDR3 DNA: TGTGCCAGTAGTATAGGGGGGACACCAGACTACGAGCAGTACTTC
CDR3 protein: CASSIGGTPDYEQYF

D gene: NA
J gene: TRBJ1-1
clone size: NA
V gene: TRBV18
CDR3 DNA: TGTGCCAGCTCACCACCGGCACAGGGTGGCACTGAAGCTTTCTTT
CDR3 protein: CASSPPAQGGTEAFF

D gene: NA
J gene: TRBJ2-1
clone size: NA
V gene: TRBV20-1
CDR3 DNA: TGCAGTGCTAGAGGAGGAGGGGCTGAGCAGTTCTTC
CDR3 protein: CSARGGGAEQFF

D gene: NA
J gene: TRBJ2-7
clone size: few
V gene: TRBV4-1
CDR3 DNA: TGCGCCAGCAGCCAAGCGAATAACGACGAGCAGTACTTC
CDR3 protein: CASSQANNDEQYF

D gene: TRBD2
J gene: TRBJ2-7
clone size: NA
V gene: TRBV7-4
CDR3 DNA: TGTGCCAGCAGCCGGCGGGGGAACGAGCAGTACTTC
CDR3 protein: CASSRRGNEQYF

D gene: NA
J gene: TRBJ2-5
clone size: NA
V gene: TRBV5-1
CDR3 DNA: TGCGCCAGCAGGAGGGCGCAGGGGGGAGAGACCCAGTACTTC
CDR3 protein: CASRRAQGGETQYF

D gene: NA
J gene: TRBJ2-1
clone size: once
V gene: TRBV6-8
CDR3 DNA: TGTGCCAGCAGTTGGGGGGGGCTAAGGGAGCAGTTCTTC
CDR3 protein: CASSWGGLREQFF

D gene: NA
J gene: TRBJ1-1
clone size: few
V gene: TRBV7-9
CDR3 DNA: TGTGCCAGCAGCCTAACACCCCCTGAAGCTTTCTTT
CDR3 protein: CASSLTPPEAFF

D gene: TRBD1
J gene: TRBJ2-1
clone size: NA
V gene: TRBV6-1
CDR3 DNA: TGTGCCAGCAGACGGGACAGTACATACAATGAGCAGTTCTTC
CDR3 protein: CASRRDSTYNEQFF

D gene: NA
J gene: TRBJ2-7
clone size: NA
V gene: TRBV11-2
CDR3 DNA: TGTGCCAGCAGCTTAGGGACTTCTGTGGCCTACGAGCAGTACTTC
CDR3 protein: CASSLGTSVAYEQYF

D gene: NA
J gene: TRBJ1-2
clone size: NA
V gene: TRBV7-6
CDR3 DNA: TGTGCCAGCAGCGAGGAGGGCTATGGCTACACCTTC
CDR3 protein: CASSEEGYGYTF

D gene: NA
J gene: TRBJ1-5
clone size: NA
V gene: TRBV7-6
CDR3 DNA: TGTGCCAGCAGCAAAGAGAGGGGCCCTGATCAGCCCCAGCATTTT
CDR3 protein: CASSKERGPDQPQHF